This T cell receptor beta chain was sequenced for a study of blood T cell repertoires in COVID-19. Germline CDR1 and CDR2: MNHEY and SVGAGI. The CDR3 is 14 residues long. The germline V and J ends were trimmed by 0 bases and 8 bases, with 13 bases remaining between them. Per the authors' pipeline: Counts of nucleated cells, estimated from reference gene primer amplification, were obtained. This table comes from immunoSEQ multiplex PCR, and its TCRdb copy is limited to in-frame clones, with some not included. Clone size and the V and J calls come from that table; the DNA yielded D and trimming. The table has some 350,000 clones, more than 75% seen once.

V gene TRBV6-5 combines with J gene TRBJ1-2; TRBD1 might be the D (5 bases). The sequence was obtained from a woman aged 30 to 39 who had recovered from COVID-19. Sample: PBMCs or T cells enriched from blood (not recorded which). This chain's CDR3 is CASSYSGREEGYTF. The CDR3 region has the DNA TGTGCCAGCAGTTACTCGGGCAGGGAGGAAGGCTACACCTTC.